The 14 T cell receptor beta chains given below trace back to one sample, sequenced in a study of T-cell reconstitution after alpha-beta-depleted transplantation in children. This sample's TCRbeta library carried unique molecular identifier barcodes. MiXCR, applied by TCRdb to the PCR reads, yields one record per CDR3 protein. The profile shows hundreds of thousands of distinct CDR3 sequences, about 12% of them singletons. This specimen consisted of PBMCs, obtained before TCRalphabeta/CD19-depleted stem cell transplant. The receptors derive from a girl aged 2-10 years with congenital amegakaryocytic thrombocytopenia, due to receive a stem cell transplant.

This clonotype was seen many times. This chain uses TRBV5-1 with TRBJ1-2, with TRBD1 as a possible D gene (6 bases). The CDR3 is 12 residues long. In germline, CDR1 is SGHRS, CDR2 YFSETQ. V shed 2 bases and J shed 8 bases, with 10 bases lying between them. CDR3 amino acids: CASSLQGNGYTF. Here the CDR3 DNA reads TGCGCCAGCAGCTTACAGGGTAACGGCTACACCTTC.

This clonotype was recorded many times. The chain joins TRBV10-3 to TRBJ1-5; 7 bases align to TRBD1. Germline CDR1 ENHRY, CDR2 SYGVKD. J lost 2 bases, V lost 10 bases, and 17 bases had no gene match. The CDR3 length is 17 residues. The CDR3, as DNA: TGTGCCACTACCCAGGGGGAATTGATCGTCGGCAATCAGCCCCAGCATTTT. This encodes CATTQGELIVGNQPQHF.

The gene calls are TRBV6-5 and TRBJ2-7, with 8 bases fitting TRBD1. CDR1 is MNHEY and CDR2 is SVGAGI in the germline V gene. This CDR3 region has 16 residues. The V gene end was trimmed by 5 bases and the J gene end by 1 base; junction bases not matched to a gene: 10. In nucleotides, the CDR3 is TGTGCCAGCAGTGCCTCGAGGACAGGGTTATCCTACGAGCAGTACTTC. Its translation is CASSASRTGLSYEQYF.

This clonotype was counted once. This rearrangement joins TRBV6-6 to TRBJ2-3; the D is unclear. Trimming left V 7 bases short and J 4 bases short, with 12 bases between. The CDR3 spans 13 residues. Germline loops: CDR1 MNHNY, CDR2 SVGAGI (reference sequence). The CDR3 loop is CASNPKDSDTQYF. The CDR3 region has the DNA TGTGCCAGCAATCCGAAAGACTCAGATACGCAGTATTTT.

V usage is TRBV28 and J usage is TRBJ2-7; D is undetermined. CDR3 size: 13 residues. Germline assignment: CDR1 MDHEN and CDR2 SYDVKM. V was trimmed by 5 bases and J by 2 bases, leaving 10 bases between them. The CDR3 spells CASSRPGAYEQYF. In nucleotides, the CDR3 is TGTGCCAGCAGTAGGCCCGGAGCCTACGAGCAGTACTTC. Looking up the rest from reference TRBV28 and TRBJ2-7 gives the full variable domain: DVKVTQSSRYLVKRTGEKVFLECVQDMDHENMFWYRQDPGLGLRLIYFSYDVKMKEKGDIPEGYSVSREKKERFSLILESASTNQTSMYLCASSRPGAYEQYFGPGTRLTVT.

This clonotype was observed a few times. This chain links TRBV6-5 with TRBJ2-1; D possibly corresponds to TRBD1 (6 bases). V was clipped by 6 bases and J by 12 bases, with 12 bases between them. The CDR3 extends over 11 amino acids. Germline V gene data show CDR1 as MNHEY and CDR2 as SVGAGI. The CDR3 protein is CASSWVGGQFF. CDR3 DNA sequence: TGTGCCAGCAGCTGGGTAGGGGGGCAGTTCTTC.

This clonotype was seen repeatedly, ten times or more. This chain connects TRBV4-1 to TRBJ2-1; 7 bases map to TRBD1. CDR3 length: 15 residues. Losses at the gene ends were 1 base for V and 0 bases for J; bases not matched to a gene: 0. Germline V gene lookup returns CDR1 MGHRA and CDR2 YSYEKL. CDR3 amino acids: CASSQGTGSYNEQFF. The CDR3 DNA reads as TGCGCCAGCAGCCAAGGGACAGGCTCCTACAATGAGCAGTTCTTC.

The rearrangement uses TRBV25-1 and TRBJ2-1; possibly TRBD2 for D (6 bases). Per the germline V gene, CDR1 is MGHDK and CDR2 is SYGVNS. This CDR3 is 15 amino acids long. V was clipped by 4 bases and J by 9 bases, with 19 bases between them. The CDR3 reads CASSAFPGLPGEQFF. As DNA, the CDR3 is TGTGCCAGCAGTGCCTTTCCGGGACTCCCGGGTGAGCAGTTCTTC.

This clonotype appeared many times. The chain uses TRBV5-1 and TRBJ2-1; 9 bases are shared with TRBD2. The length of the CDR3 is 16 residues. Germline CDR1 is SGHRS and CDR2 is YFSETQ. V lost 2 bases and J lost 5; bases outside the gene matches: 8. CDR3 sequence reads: CASSFLAGGENNEQFF. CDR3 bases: TGCGCCAGCAGCTTCCTCGCGGGAGGGGAAAACAATGAGCAGTTCTTC.

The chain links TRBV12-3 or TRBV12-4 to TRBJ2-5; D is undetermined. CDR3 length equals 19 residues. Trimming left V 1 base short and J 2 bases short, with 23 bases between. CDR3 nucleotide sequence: TGTGCCAGCAGTTTAGTGGTTGGCGTCACGATGGAGTATCAAGAGACCCAGTACTTC. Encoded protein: CASSLVVGVTMEYQETQYF.

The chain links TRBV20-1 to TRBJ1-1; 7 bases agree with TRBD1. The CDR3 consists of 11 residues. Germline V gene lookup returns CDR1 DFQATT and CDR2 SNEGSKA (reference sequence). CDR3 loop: CRGGDRDAAFF. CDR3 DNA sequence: TGCAGGGGGGGAGACAGGGACGCAGCTTTCTTT.

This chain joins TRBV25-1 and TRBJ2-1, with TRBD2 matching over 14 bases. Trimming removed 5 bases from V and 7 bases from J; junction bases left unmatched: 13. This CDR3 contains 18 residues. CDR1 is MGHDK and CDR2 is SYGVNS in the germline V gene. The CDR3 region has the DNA TGTGCCAGCAGTCCCCTGAGTGGGACTAGCGGGAGAGGAAATGAGCAGTTCTTC. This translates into CASSPLSGTSGRGNEQFF. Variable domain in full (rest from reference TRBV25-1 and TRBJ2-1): EADIYQTPRYLVIGTGKKITLECSQTMGHDKMYWYQQDPGMELHLIHYSYGVNSTEKGDLSSESTVSRIRTEHFPLTLESARPSHTSQYLCASSPLSGTSGRGNEQFFGPGTRLTVL.

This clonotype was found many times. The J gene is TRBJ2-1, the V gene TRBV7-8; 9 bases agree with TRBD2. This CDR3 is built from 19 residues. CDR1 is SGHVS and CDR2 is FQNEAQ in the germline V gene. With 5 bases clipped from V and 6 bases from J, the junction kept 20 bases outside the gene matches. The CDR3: CASSKRGLAGSTNFNEQFF. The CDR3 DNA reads TGTGCCAGCAGCAAACGGGGGCTAGCGGGATCGACCAACTTCAATGAGCAGTTCTTC.

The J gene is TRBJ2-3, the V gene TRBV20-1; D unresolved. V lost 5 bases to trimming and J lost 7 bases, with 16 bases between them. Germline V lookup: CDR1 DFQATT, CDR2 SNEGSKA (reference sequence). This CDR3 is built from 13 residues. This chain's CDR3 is CSASEDLGYTQYF. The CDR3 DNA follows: TGCAGTGCTTCCGAGGACCTCGGGTATACGCAGTATTTT.